The clone carrying this T cell receptor beta chain has a handful of counts. The data derive from a study of T-cell reconstitution after alpha-beta-depleted transplantation in children. V lost 3 bases to trimming and J lost 6 bases; unmatched junction nucleotides: 11. CDR3 length: 16 residues. Unique molecular identifiers were built into the TCRbeta library. One entry per CDR3 protein results from TCRdb running MiXCR on the PCR reads. The repertoire holds 500,000 to 600,000 distinct CDR3 sequences, roughly 18% seen once, with 2.5% to 3.5% in the top ten. Sequenced material: PBMCs from the stem cell graft donor, taken from the stem cell graft. This TCR came from a human donor who donated a stem cell graft to a child with acute lymphoblastic leukemia. The V gene is TRBV12-3 or TRBV12-4, the J gene TRBJ2-1; 7 nucleotides line up with TRBD2. CDR3 nucleotide sequence: TGTGCCAGCAGTTTGATCCGGAAAGGGAGGGGCAATGAGCAGTTCTTC. Its protein product is CASSLIRKGRGNEQFF.